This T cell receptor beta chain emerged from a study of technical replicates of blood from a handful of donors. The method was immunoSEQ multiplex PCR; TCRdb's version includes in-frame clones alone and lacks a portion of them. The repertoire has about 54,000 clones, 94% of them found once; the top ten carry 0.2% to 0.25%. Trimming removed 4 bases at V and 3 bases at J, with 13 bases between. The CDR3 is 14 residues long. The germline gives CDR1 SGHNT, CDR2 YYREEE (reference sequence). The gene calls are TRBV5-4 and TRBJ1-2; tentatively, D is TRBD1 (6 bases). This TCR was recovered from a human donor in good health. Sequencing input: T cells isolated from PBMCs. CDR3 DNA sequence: TGTGCCAGCAGCCCGACAGGCGACTACTATGGCTACACCTTC. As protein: CASSPTGDYYGYTF.